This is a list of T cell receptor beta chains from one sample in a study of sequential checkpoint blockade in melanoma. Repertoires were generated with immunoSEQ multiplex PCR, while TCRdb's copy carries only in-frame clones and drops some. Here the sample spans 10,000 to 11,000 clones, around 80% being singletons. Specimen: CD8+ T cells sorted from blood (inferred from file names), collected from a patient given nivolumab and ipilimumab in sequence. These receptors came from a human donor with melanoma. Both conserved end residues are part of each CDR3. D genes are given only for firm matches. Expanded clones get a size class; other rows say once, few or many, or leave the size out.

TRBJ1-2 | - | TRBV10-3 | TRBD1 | TGTGCCATCAGGGGGGACAGAGGGTCTAACTATGGCTACACCTTC | CAIRGDRGSNYGYTF
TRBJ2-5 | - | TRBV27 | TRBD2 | TGTGCCAGCAGTCCACTAGCGGACCAAGAGACCCAGTACTTC | CASSPLADQETQYF
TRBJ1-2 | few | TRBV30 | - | TGTGCCTGGAGTAACTGGGACTTTTCTCATATGGCTAACACCTTC | CAWSNWDFSHMANTF
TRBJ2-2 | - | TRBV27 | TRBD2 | TGTGCCAGCAGTTTAAGGCTAGCGGGAGCTCCCGGGGAGCTGTTTTTT | CASSLRLAGAPGELFF
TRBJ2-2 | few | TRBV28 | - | TGTGCCAGCAGCTATGTTAGTAACACCGGGGAGCTGTTTTTT | CASSYVSNTGELFF
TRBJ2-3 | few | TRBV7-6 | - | TGTGCCAGCAGCTTACAACAGGCCACAGATACGCAGTATTTT | CASSLQQATDTQYF
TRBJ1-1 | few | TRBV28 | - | TGTGCCAGCAGTTTATTGGGGCGGAGTGAAGCTTTCTTT | CASSLLGRSEAFF
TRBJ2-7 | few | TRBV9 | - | TGTGCCAGCAGCGTAGCTGTCGGGGAATACGAGCAGTACTTC | CASSVAVGEYEQYF
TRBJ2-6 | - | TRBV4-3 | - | TGCGCCAGCAGCCAAGATATACTTGGGGCCAACGTCCTGACTTTC | CASSQDILGANVLTF
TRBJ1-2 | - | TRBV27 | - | TGTGCCAGCAGTTCTTCAGGATCCTACTATGGCTACACCTTC | CASSSSGSYYGYTF
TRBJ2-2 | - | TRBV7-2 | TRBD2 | TGTGCCAGCAGCCTTCTGGCGGGGGCCGGGGAGCTGTTTTTT | CASSLLAGAGELFF
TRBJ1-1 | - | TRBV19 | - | TGTGCCAGTAGTGCTAACCCTTACACTGAAGCTTTCTTT | CASSANPYTEAFF
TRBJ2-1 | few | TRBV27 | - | TGTGCCAGCACCAGTGGGTCCGACTATATTGAGCAGTTCTTC | CASTSGSDYIEQFF
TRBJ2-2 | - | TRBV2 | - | TGTGCCAGAAAACAGTATACCGGGGAGCTGTTTTTT | CARKQYTGELFF
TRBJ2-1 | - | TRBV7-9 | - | TGTGCCAGCAGCACTCCGACGGGGTCCTACAATGAGCAGTTCTTC | CASSTPTGSYNEQFF
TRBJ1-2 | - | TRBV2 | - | TGTGCCAGCAGTGACAGGTCTGCCTATGGCTACACCTTC | CASSDRSAYGYTF
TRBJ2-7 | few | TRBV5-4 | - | TGTGCCAGCAGCTTGGGACTGATTTCCTACGAGCAGTACTTC | CASSLGLISYEQYF
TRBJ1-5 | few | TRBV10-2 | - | TGCGCCAGCAGTGAGACAGGATATAGCAATCAGCCCCAGCATTTT | CASSETGYSNQPQHF
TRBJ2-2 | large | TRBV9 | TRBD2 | TGTGCCAGCAGCGGCTCCAGCGGGAGGGCCGGGGAGCTGTTTTTT | CASSGSSGRAGELFF
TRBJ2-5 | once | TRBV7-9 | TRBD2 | TGTGCCAGCAGCTTAGCCGCTGGGCTAGCGGGAGGGCCGGAGTACTTC | CASSLAAGLAGGPEYF
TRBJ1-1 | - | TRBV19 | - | TGTGCCAGTAGTATACTTGGGGGGGGGAACACTGAAGCTTTCTTT | CASSILGGGNTEAFF
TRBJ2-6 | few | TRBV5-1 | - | TGCGCCAGCAGCCCGTTGACAGAGGGGGCCAACGTCCTGACTTTC | CASSPLTEGANVLTF